The 6 T cell receptor beta chains presented below share a single source sample, sequenced in a study of CD8 T cells in ankylosing spondylitis. From the 5' RACE reads, TCRdb called clonotypes with MiXCR, one entry per CDR3 protein. The sample lists 300,000 to 350,000 distinct CDR3 sequences, about 9.9% occurring once. The sample taken for sequencing was blood, either unsorted or a sorted T cell fraction (not recorded which). The receptors here all came from a female donor with ankylosing spondylitis or in good health (not recorded which).

About this clonotype itself: A much larger clone differs by one base, so this may be a read error. The chain carries TRBV20-1 and TRBJ1-1; no reliable D call. Trimming removed 0 bases from V and 0 bases from J, with 11 bases in between. In germline, CDR1 is DFQATT, CDR2 SNEGSKA (reference sequence). The CDR3 spans 15 residues. As DNA, the CDR3 is TGCAGTGCTAGAGACCCGGATGGGATGAACACTGAAGCTTTCTTT. It is translated as CSARDPDGMNTEAFF.

To note about this clonotype: Being one base from a much bigger clone, this may be a read error. The CDR3 ends on some other residue instead of the conserved phenylalanine or tryptophan, so this is likely a read error. The chain links TRBV20-1 to TRBJ1-6; TRBD1 aligns across 7 bases. The V gene end was trimmed by 3 bases and the J gene end by 14 bases; junction bases not matched to a gene: 13. Germline V gene lookup returns CDR1 DFQATT and CDR2 SNEGSKA (reference sequence). This CDR3 comprises 14 residues. DNA for the CDR3: TGCAGTGCTAGCCCGACAGGGCCCCGCGGGACCCTCCACTCT. This sequence encodes CSASPTGPRGTLHS.

The V gene is TRBV6-1, the J gene TRBJ1-5, with D tentatively TRBD1 (6 bases). Between the trimmed V and J ends, which lost 3 bases and 7 bases, there was a span of 10 bases. Looked up from germline, CDR1 is MNHNS and CDR2 is SASEGT. The CDR3 is made up of 13 amino acids. The DNA of the CDR3 is TGTGCCAGCAGTGAGGCCAGGGGCCAGCCCCAGCATTTT. It translates to CASSEARGQPQHF.

This clonotype has only a few counts. V and J are TRBV28 and TRBJ2-1, with 9 bases aligning to TRBD1. Germline lookup yields CDR1 MDHEN and CDR2 SYDVKM. Trimming took 6 bases from V and 10 from J; bases not matched to a gene: 10. The CDR3 is made up of 14 amino acids. CDR3 region: CASRTGTGIKEQFF. The CDR3 coding sequence is TGTGCCAGCAGAACCGGGACAGGGATTAAAGAGCAGTTCTTC.

This clonotype was detected only a few times. This rearrangement joins TRBV28 to TRBJ2-1; 12 nucleotides agree with TRBD2. Germline V gene sequence: CDR1 MDHEN, CDR2 SYDVKM. J lost 8 bases, V lost 4 bases, and 9 bases had no gene match. The CDR3 consists of 16 residues. CDR3 in DNA: TGTGCCAGCAGTTCACGGACTAGCGGGATTGTGGATGAGCAGTTCTTC. Amino acid sequence: CASSSRTSGIVDEQFF.

This clonotype came up many times. This sequence joins TRBV7-9 and TRBJ2-3, with a possible D match to TRBD2 (5 bases). V was cut by 11 bases and J by 4 bases, with 16 bases left in between. Looked up from germline, CDR1 is SEHNR and CDR2 is FQNEAQ (reference sequence). This CDR3 is 13 amino acids long. CDR3 bases: TGTGCCGGAGGCTCGGGTCGAGCAGATACGCAGTATTTT. Translating gives CAGGSGRADTQYF.